This T cell receptor (beta chain) was retrieved from a study of regulatory T cells in long-lasting Graves disease. Study-level background: Persistent cases took antithyroid drugs over 5 years and stayed TSH receptor antibody positive.

Details on this clonotype: Its antigen is currently unknown. One end of the junction varies from germline; a read error may be responsible.

General study points: The study found TRBV28, TRBJ1-2 and TRBJ2-5 favored in persistent disease.

Germline V gene sequence: CDR1 MNHGY, CDR2 SVAAGI. The CDR3 is 13 amino acids. Indicated time point: persistent/refractory GD, antithyroid drugs over 5 years with positive TRAb. Isolated PBMC RNA provided the starting material for the TCR library. Combining iRepertoire HTBI primers with Arm-PCR of CDR3 regions, the authors built TCR beta libraries. TCRdb reprocessed the multiplex PCR reads via MiXCR and lists one record per CDR3 protein. The top ten clones hold approximately 30% of a sample with a few hundred thousand distinct CDR3 sequences, roughly 24% of them seen once. The chain carries TRBV6-9 and TRBJ2-1; TRBD2 matches at 9 bases. This TCR was recovered from a woman between 40 and 55 years old with Graves disease. This specimen was peripheral blood mononuclear cells (PBMCs), taken when the disease was refractory, from a patient treated with antithyroid drugs. CDR3 sequence (DNA): TGCGCCAGCAATCAAGCGGGAGGCGGTGAGCAGTTCTTC. It specifies CASNQAGGGEQFF.